This TCR beta chain was sequenced in a study of blood T cell repertoires in COVID-19. Looking at the study overall: There were acute and convalescent COVID-19 samples, and they came from the United States, Italy and Spain. PBMCs, B-cell-depleted T cells, or T cells provided the cDNA or gDNA that made up the material.

This clone has only one observation. Authors' processing steps: Amplifying reference gene primers gave estimates of nucleated cell counts. Sequencing used immunoSEQ multiplex PCR; TCRdb keeps in-frame clones, though not all of them. The DNA was the basis for D and trimming; V, J and clone size are from that table. The sample has 100,000 to 150,000 clones; 80% are singletons. The receptor comes from a man between 65 and 79 years old with acute or convalescent COVID-19. The specimen was peripheral blood.

CDR3: CASSLGGDAEAFF. CDR3 in DNA: TGTGCCAGCAGTTTAGGGGGAGACGCTGAAGCTTTCTTT. The chain employs TRBV12-3 or TRBV12-4 and TRBJ1-1; D call uncertain. The CDR3 is made up of 13 amino acids. Trimming cost V 1 base and J 6 bases, with 9 bases left between them.